This record concerns one TCR beta chain sequence. Antigen: not known. This specimen belongs to a study of T-cell reconstitution after alpha-beta-depleted transplantation in children. Whole-study findings and limits: From newly produced T cells came most of the T-cell counts and diversity one year after transplant.

A TCRbeta library incorporating unique molecular identifiers was prepared. TCRdb reprocessed the PCR reads via MiXCR and lists one record per CDR3 protein. The sample carries approximately 980,000 distinct CDR3 sequences, about 30% recorded once. The V gene's germline CDR1 is DFQATT and CDR2 SNEGSKA (reference sequence). The CDR3 is 13 residues long. The J segment lost 2 bases and the V segment lost 6 bases, leaving 6 bases of the junction unmatched. The source of this sequence is a boy in the first two years of life who had a stem cell transplant for SCID, so the T cells may come from the graft donor. The starting material was PBMCs, mostly from graft donor cells, obtained 360 days after TCRalphabeta/CD19-depleted stem cell transplant. The chain recombines TRBV20-1 with TRBJ1-2; 7 nucleotides line up with TRBD1. In DNA, the CDR3 is TGCAGTGCCACCCCAGGGGGGAACTATGGCTACACCTTC. Translated: CSATPGGNYGYTF.